A single sample gave rise to the 30 T cell receptor beta chains below, sequenced in a study of human T cells and chemical hapten exposure. Specified time point: pre-sensitization, week 0. Treatment reported: therapeutic diphenylcyclopropenone sensitization with weekly scalp DPC. In TCRdb, the RACE reads were re-called with MiXCR into one record per CDR3 protein. The data show around 180,000 distinct CDR3 sequences, approximately 31% seen once. This material consisted of whole blood, taken in connection with sensitization to the hapten diphenylcyclopropenone (DPC). The origin of the receptors is a woman aged 25 to 39 with alopecia areata. Some clones in this sample may be carry-over from other donors' samples.

V usage is TRBV5-1 and J usage is TRBJ2-7; maybe TRBD1 (6 bases). The CDR3 extends over 14 amino acids. CDR1 SGHRS and CDR2 YFSETQ come from the germline V gene. The V end was cut by 5 bases, the J end by 1 base, with 13 bases between. The CDR3 loop is CASRRMDRSYEQYF. Here the CDR3 DNA reads TGCGCCAGCAGGCGAATGGACAGATCCTACGAGCAGTACTTC.

The sample holds a few counts of this clonotype. The CDR3 bases are TGCAGCGTTGGAGGCCTCCAAGAGACCCAGTACTTC. Translation: CSVGGLQETQYF. This chain uses TRBV29-1 with TRBJ2-5; D gene ambiguous. The CDR3 length is 12 residues. Per germline, CDR1 SQVTM and CDR2 ANQGSEA. V was shortened by 4 bases and J by 1 base, with 7 bases between the two germline ends.

This clonotype was observed a handful of times. The rearrangement uses TRBV5-1 and TRBJ1-1, with TRBD1 matching 8 bases. This CDR3 contains 14 residues. Trimming at V came to 7 bases and at J to 4 bases, leaving 9 bases not matched to a gene. Germline V gene sequence: CDR1 SGHRS, CDR2 YFSETQ. This CDR3 reads CASLSGQGATEAFF. In nucleotides, the CDR3 is TGCGCCAGCTTAAGCGGGCAGGGGGCCACTGAAGCTTTCTTT.

CDR3 DNA: TGTGCCACCAGGCCCCCGGGCCTGGCCTACAATGAGCAGTTCTTC. Translated: CATRPPGLAYNEQFF. This chain joins TRBV15 and TRBJ2-1; D uncertain. This CDR3 is 15 amino acids long. The germline V gene has CDR1 LNHNV and CDR2 YYDKDF (reference sequence). The V gene lost 6 bases and the J gene lost 2 bases, with 14 bases spanning the gap. The full variable domain, its missing parts supplied by reference TRBV15 and TRBJ2-1, is DAMVIQNPRYQVTQFGKPVTLSCSQTLNHNVMYWYQQKSSQAPKLLFHYYDKDFNNEADTPDNFQSRRPNTSFCFLDIRSPGLGDTAMYLCATRPPGLAYNEQFFGPGTRLTVL.

This clonotype was seen repeatedly, ten times or more. V gene TRBV7-2 combines with J gene TRBJ2-1; tentative D call: TRBD1 (7 bases). In germline, CDR1 is SGHTA, CDR2 FQGNSA. The V gene lost 4 bases and the J gene lost 9 bases, with 16 bases spanning the gap. The CDR3 has 14 amino acids. CDR3 nucleotides: TGTGCCAGCAGCTCAGGACAGGCCGGGGGTGAGCAGTTCTTC. Protein product: CASSSGQAGGEQFF.

The table lists this clonotype with a count of one. The chain links TRBV6-2 or TRBV6-3 to TRBJ1-1; perhaps TRBD1 as D (6 bases). Germline V gene lookup returns CDR1 MNHEY and CDR2 SVGEGT. Between the trimmed V and J ends, which lost 5 bases and 4 bases, there was a span of 17 bases. The CDR3 consists of 15 residues. The CDR3 coding sequence is TGTGCCAGCAGTAACCCCCCAGGGGCGCGCACTGAAGCTTTCTTT. It is translated as CASSNPPGARTEAFF.

This clonotype showed up just a few times. The CDR3 DNA is TGTGCCAGCAGCTCCCCCAGACACAATGAGCAGTTCTTC. Amino acid sequence: CASSSPRHNEQFF. The chain recombines TRBV11-1 with TRBJ2-1; D is uncertain. Per germline, CDR1 SGHAT and CDR2 FQDESV (reference sequence). V was trimmed by 4 bases and J by 5 bases, leaving 9 bases between them. The CDR3 runs to 13 residues.

The chain couples TRBV7-2 to TRBJ2-1; D not resolved. The CDR3 is 12 residues long. V dropped 5 bases and J dropped 8 bases, with 10 bases sitting between them. Germline lookup yields CDR1 SGHTA and CDR2 FQGNSA. Here the CDR3 DNA reads TGTGCCAGCAGCCGTAGTACGTATGAGCAGTTCTTC. Its translation is CASSRSTYEQFF.

The chain uses TRBV6-2 or TRBV6-3 and TRBJ1-5; D not certain. The CDR3 extends over 14 amino acids. V was clipped by 8 bases and J by 3 bases, with 14 bases between them. Per germline, CDR1 MNHEY and CDR2 SVGEGT. Written as DNA, the CDR3 is TGTGCCAGCTCTCTCGCACAGATCAATCAGCCCCAGCATTTT. Encoded protein: CASSLAQINQPQHF.

This chain joins TRBV7-6 and TRBJ2-1, with TRBD2 as a possible D gene (5 bases). Germline V gene data show CDR1 as SGHVS and CDR2 as FNYEAQ. V dropped 5 bases and J dropped 0 bases, with 14 bases sitting between them. This CDR3 is built from 16 residues. In DNA, the CDR3 is TGTGCCAGCAGCCGTACATTAGGGAGCTCCTACAATGAGCAGTTCTTC. Amino acid sequence: CASSRTLGSSYNEQFF.

This chain uses TRBV4-3 with TRBJ1-2, with D possibly matching TRBD1 (5 bases). CDR3 length: 15 residues. Looked up from germline, CDR1 is LGHNA and CDR2 is YSLEER. Trimming took off 1 base at V and 4 bases at J, with 13 bases between the two ends. This chain's CDR3 is CASSQGHQGAYGYTF. In nucleotides, the CDR3 is TGCGCCAGCAGCCAAGGGCACCAGGGAGCCTATGGCTACACCTTC.

The chain combines TRBV7-2 with TRBJ1-5; unclear D gene. The germline CDR1 and CDR2 sequences are SGHTA and FQGNSA. The germline V and J ends were trimmed by 7 bases and 4 bases, with 8 bases remaining between them. The CDR3 covers 12 residues. CDR3 amino acids: CASTILNQPQHF. CDR3 DNA: TGTGCCAGCACCATCTTAAATCAGCCCCAGCATTTT.

The chain is built from TRBV2 and TRBJ2-2; 7 positions agree with TRBD1. CDR1 is SNHLY, CDR2 FYNNEI, per germline. Trimming cost V 5 bases and J 3 bases; bases outside gene matches: 6. The CDR3 is 15 residues long. CDR3 loop: CASSTTGQDTGELFF. The CDR3 region has the DNA TGTGCCAGCAGTACGACAGGGCAGGACACCGGGGAGCTGTTTTTT.

The gene calls are TRBV12-3 or TRBV12-4 and TRBJ1-2; the D is unclear. The V gene lost 1 base and the J gene lost 8 bases, with 8 bases spanning the gap. The CDR3 covers 12 residues. The CDR3 nucleotides are TGTGCCAGCAGTTTAGAGCAACGCGGCTACACCTTC. Translation: CASSLEQRGYTF.

There are a few counts of this clonotype. The V and J genes are TRBV15 and TRBJ2-1; a weak D match, TRBD1 (6 bases). V shed 1 base and J shed 16 bases, with 17 bases lying between them. This CDR3 has 13 residues. CDR1 and CDR2 (germline): LNHNV, YYDKDF (reference sequence). The CDR3 DNA reads as TGTGCCACCAGCAGAGGACGTGAGACAGGATCCTTCTTC. It encodes CATSRGRETGSFF. The whole variable domain, filled in from reference TRBV15 and TRBJ2-1, reads DAMVIQNPRYQVTQFGKPVTLSCSQTLNHNVMYWYQQKSSQAPKLLFHYYDKDFNNEADTPDNFQSRRPNTSFCFLDIRSPGLGDTAMYLCATSRGRETGSFFGPGTRLTVL.

The CDR3, as DNA: TGCGCCAGCAGCGGGGACAGCAATAATTCACCCCTCCACTTT. Its translation is CASSGDSNNSPLHF. J is TRBJ1-6 and V is TRBV5-1; the match to TRBD1 covers 7 bases. The CDR3 runs to 14 residues. Germline lookup yields CDR1 SGHRS and CDR2 YFSETQ. With 4 bases clipped from V and 5 bases from J, the junction kept 3 bases outside the gene matches.

The rearrangement links TRBV12-3 or TRBV12-4 to TRBJ2-4; D remains unclear. V gave up 3 bases and J gave up 0 bases, with 12 bases separating them. The CDR3 is 16 amino acids. Here the CDR3 DNA reads TGTGCCAGCAGTTTGTCGGGTATTATAGCCAAAAACATTCAGTACTTC. Translating it yields CASSLSGIIAKNIQYF.

The chain has TRBV10-3 and TRBJ1-5; D unresolved. V lost 2 bases and J 0 bases, leaving 8 bases between the germline ends. Per germline, CDR1 ENHRY and CDR2 SYGVKD. The CDR3 loop spans 15 amino acids. Written as DNA, the CDR3 is TGTGCCATCAGTGAGGACGGGTATAGCAATCAGCCCCAGCATTTT. Its translation: CAISEDGYSNQPQHF.

The chain is built from TRBV6-5 and TRBJ1-6, with D tentatively TRBD1 (5 bases). Germline assignment: CDR1 MNHEY and CDR2 SVGAGI. Deletions cut 2 bases from V and 8 bases from J, with 10 bases between. The CDR3 loop spans 14 amino acids. DNA for the CDR3: TGTGCCAGCAGTTACGGGCAGGGATATTCACCCCTCCACTTT. It codes for CASSYGQGYSPLHF.

Only a few counts were recorded for this clonotype. The chain links TRBV19 to TRBJ1-2, with 8 bases lining up with TRBD1. CDR3 length equals 16 residues. Trimming cost V 5 bases and J 8 bases; bases outside gene matches: 16. Germline assignment: CDR1 LNHDA and CDR2 SQIVND (reference sequence). The CDR3 region is CASSSHRTDRVGGYTF. The CDR3 DNA is TGTGCCAGTAGTTCCCATCGGACGGACAGGGTGGGCGGCTACACCTTC.

This chain uses TRBV2 with TRBJ2-4, with D perhaps TRBD2 (5 bases). CDR3 size: 13 residues. CDR1 is SNHLY, CDR2 FYNNEI, per germline. Trimming removed 5 bases from V and 5 bases from J, with 10 bases in between. The CDR3 region is CASSPERENIQYF. CDR3 nucleotides: TGTGCCAGCAGTCCGGAGAGGGAAAACATTCAGTACTTC. Looking up the rest from reference TRBV2 and TRBJ2-4 gives the full variable domain: EPEVTQTPSHQVTQMGQEVILRCVPISNHLYFYWYRQILGQKVEFLVSFYNNEISEKSEIFDDQFSVERPDGSNFTLKIRSTKLEDSAMYFCASSPERENIQYFGAGTRLSVL.

The V and J genes are TRBV7-2 and TRBJ1-1; TRBD1 aligns across 8 bases. CDR3 length: 12 amino acids. Looked up from germline, CDR1 is SGHTA and CDR2 is FQGNSA. The V and J ends lost 1 base and 8 bases, in that order; junction bases with no gene match: 0. The DNA for the CDR3 is TGTGCCAGCAGCTTAGACAGGGGGGAAGCTTTCTTT. It yields the protein CASSLDRGEAFF.

This chain connects TRBV12-3 or TRBV12-4 to TRBJ2-6, with D possibly matching TRBD2 (6 bases). V lost 3 bases and J 2 bases, leaving 11 bases between the germline ends. The CDR3 has 16 amino acids. In DNA form, the CDR3 reads TGTGCCAGCAGTTTTTTCGGAGGGACTGGGGCCAACGTCCTGACTTTC. It translates to CASSFFGGTGANVLTF.

The chain employs TRBV6-6 and TRBJ1-6; tentative D call: TRBD1 (6 bases). Germline loops: CDR1 MNHNY, CDR2 SVGAGI (reference sequence). The CDR3 contains 16 residues. Trimming took off 8 bases at V and 4 bases at J, with 18 bases between the two ends. This CDR3 is CASHRTAPNYNSPLHF. CDR3 bases: TGTGCCAGCCACCGGACAGCACCTAATTATAATTCACCCCTCCACTTT.

This rearrangement joins TRBV6-2 or TRBV6-3 to TRBJ2-7, with D possibly matching TRBD1 (7 bases). The V end lost 7 bases, the J end lost 4 bases, and 17 bases lay between the germline ends. The CDR3 has 14 residues. Germline V CDR1 and CDR2: MNHEY, SVGEGT. CDR3 region: CASKPRAGGYEQYF. CDR3 bases: TGTGCCAGCAAGCCCCGGGCAGGGGGGTACGAGCAGTACTTC.

The table lists this clonotype with a count of one. The rearrangement links TRBV7-9 to TRBJ2-7, with 8 bases aligning to TRBD2. V was clipped by 2 bases and J by 3 bases; unmatched bases: 9. The length of the CDR3 is 16 residues. The V gene's germline CDR1 is SEHNR and CDR2 FQNEAQ (reference sequence). The CDR3 reads CASSLLAGLERYEQYF. Here the CDR3 DNA reads TGTGCCAGCAGCTTACTAGCGGGCTTGGAACGCTACGAGCAGTACTTC.

This clonotype turned up a few times. This chain links TRBV7-2 with TRBJ2-3; either TRBD1 or TRBD2 may supply D (6 bases each). This CDR3 has 16 amino acids. Germline V CDR1 and CDR2: SGHTA, FQGNSA. Deletions cut 1 base from V and 6 bases from J, with 17 bases between. CDR3 sequence: CASSLGVRGRRDTQYF. The CDR3 DNA sequence: TGTGCCAGCAGCTTAGGAGTCCGGGGGCGAAGGGATACGCAGTATTTT.

The chain has TRBV7-2 and TRBJ2-1; D not certain. Germline CDR1 is SGHTA and CDR2 is FQGNSA. Trimming removed 1 base from V and 0 bases from J, with 7 bases in between. The CDR3 runs to 15 residues. The CDR3 coding sequence is TGTGCCAGCAGCTTAGAGAAGGGCTCCTACAATGAGCAGTTCTTC. This gives the protein CASSLEKGSYNEQFF.

The J gene is TRBJ2-5, the V gene TRBV9; possible D gene TRBD2, 5 bases. Trimming cost V 2 bases and J 6 bases, with 14 bases left between them. The CDR3 length is 14 residues. Germline lookup yields CDR1 SGDLS and CDR2 YYNGEE. The CDR3 bases are TGTGCCAGCAGCGTGTCTACCGGGGTAAAGACCCAGTACTTC. It yields the protein CASSVSTGVKTQYF.

The chain joins TRBV4-2 to TRBJ1-5, with D possibly being TRBD1 (5 bases). Trimming pared 0 bases from V and 7 bases from J, leaving 13 bases between. The CDR3 has 15 residues. Germline CDR1 LGHNA, CDR2 YNFKEQ. DNA for the CDR3: TGTGCCAGCAGCCAAGATAGACAGACCGGCCAGCCCCAGCATTTT. As protein: CASSQDRQTGQPQHF.